This entry is about one T cell receptor (beta chain). Its antigen is undetermined. This CDR3 has 16 amino acids. Trimming removed 5 bases from V and 4 bases from J, with 17 bases in between. CDR1 and CDR2 (germline): SEHNR, FQNEAQ (reference sequence). This record belongs to a study of OX40 agonist ivuxolimab in advanced cancers. Study observations and caveats: CD4+ and CD8+ blood T cells expanded clonally by week 6 at 0.1 to 3.0 mg/kg. Expanded clones were, on average, more numerous in CD8+ T cells than in CD4+.

Measured with immunoSEQ multiplex PCR; TCRdb has only the in-frame clones, and not every one. This table holds tens of thousands of clones, over 75% found once. Sampling of blood occurred at baseline, cycle 4 day 1, and cycle 7 day 1. The chain carries TRBV7-9 and TRBJ1-4; possibly TRBD1 for D (5 bases). The TCR comes from an adult with an advanced solid tumor such as melanoma, head and neck, liver or kidney cancer. This specimen consisted of CD4+ or CD8+ T cells sorted from blood, obtained in a trial of the OX40 agonist ivuxolimab. The CDR3 DNA sequence: TGTGCCAGCAGCCGCCGGGGACCGGGGGATAATGAAAAACTGTTTTTT. This sequence encodes CASSRRGPGDNEKLFF.